This T cell receptor (beta chain) was recorded in a study of T cell responses to AZD1222 COVID-19 vaccine. Whole-study findings and limits: Repertoires were sampled only after the peak T cell response. Spike was spanned by vaccine-associated CD4 TCRs, with dominance at 160-218 and 743-854. The donors showed a predominance of white British ancestry and of females, with possible underestimation of clonal diversity.

Clones were sequenced by immunoSEQ multiplex PCR, and TCRdb holds only the in-frame ones, with some missing. The sample holds 180,000 or so clones, 93% seen once. Details on this clone: The antigen remains unidentified. The junction and the germline gene differ at one end; a read error may be behind it.

This CDR3 is 12 amino acids long. CDR1 and CDR2 from the germline V gene are SGHTS and YDEGEE. The TCR originated in an adult in good health. The source material was peripheral blood, sampled on day 0 of AZD1222 vaccination. V is TRBV5-8 and J is TRBJ1-1; possible D gene TRBD1, 5 bases. Here the CDR3 reads CASSIRGARKVF. The CDR3 bases are TGTGCCAGCAGCATACGTGGGGCCCGGAAAGTTTTT. The full variable domain, with the rest looked up from reference TRBV5-8 and TRBJ1-1, is EAGVTQSPTHLIKTRGQQATLRCSPISGHTSVYWYQQALGLGLQFLLWYDEGEERNRGNFPPRFSGRQFPNYSSELNVNALELEDSALYLCASSIRGARKVFGQGTRLTVV.